The 27 T cell receptor beta chains below come from one sample, sequenced in a study of T cells in Graves' hyperthyroidism and ophthalmopathy. Using RNA transcripts as the source, TCR beta CDR3 regions were amplified. TCR CDR3 underwent first-round RT-PCR with the HTBI primer set. TCRdb fed the multiplex PCR reads into MiXCR, producing one record per CDR3 protein. The table shows about 740,000 distinct CDR3 sequences, with 14% occurring only once. The specimen was blood. The receptor set was obtained from a woman younger than 30 with Graves' hyperthyroidism.

This clonotype was recorded many times. The chain is built from TRBV28 and TRBJ1-1, with TRBD1 matching over 7 bases. The ends lost 5 bases at V and 4 bases at J; junction bases unmatched: 10. The CDR3 has 15 amino acids. Germline V gene data show CDR1 as MDHEN and CDR2 as SYDVKM. The CDR3 bases are TGTGCCAGCAGTATCGCATTGACAGGGAGCACTGAAGCTTTCTTT. This gives the protein CASSIALTGSTEAFF.

J is TRBJ2-7 and V is TRBV6-1; D not certain. V was trimmed by 8 bases and J by 1 base, leaving 15 bases between them. Germline values: CDR1 MNHNS, CDR2 SASEGT. This CDR3 region has 14 residues. As DNA, the CDR3 is TGTGCCAGCGGATATCCAGGATTTTCCTACGAGCAGTACTTC. Translating gives CASGYPGFSYEQYF.

This clonotype has a handful of counts. The chain has TRBV24-1 and TRBJ2-7; 7 bases are a match to TRBD1. J was trimmed by 4 bases and V by 4 bases; bases with no gene match: 9. Germline CDR1 KGHDR, CDR2 SFDVKD. The CDR3 length is 15 residues. The CDR3 DNA reads TGTGCCACCAGTGACGGACAGACAGGGAAGTACGAGCAGTACTTC. Its protein is CATSDGQTGKYEQYF.

Concerning this clonotype itself: One end of the junction does not line up with germline, which may come from a read error. The chain recombines TRBV28 with TRBJ1-5, with TRBD1 identical over 7 bases. This CDR3 has 14 amino acids. Germline CDR1 reads MDHEN; CDR2 reads SYDVKM. The CDR3 DNA follows: TGTGCCGGCAGTTTTGACAGGGGCAATCAGCCCCAGCATTTT. Translating it yields CAGSFDRGNQPQHF. The complete variable domain, with remaining parts taken from reference TRBV28 and TRBJ1-5, reads DVKVTQSSRYLVKRTGEKVFLECVQDMDHENMFWYRQDPGLGLRLIYFSYDVKMKEKGDIPEGYSVSREKKERFSLILESASTNQTSMYLCAGSFDRGNQPQHFGDGTRLSIL.

This clonotype was found many times. The chain carries TRBV28 and TRBJ2-7; 7 bases align to TRBD2. Losses at the gene ends were 4 bases for V and 6 bases for J; bases not matched to a gene: 9. The length of the CDR3 is 14 residues. Germline CDR1 MDHEN, CDR2 SYDVKM. CDR3: CASSSTRDYFEQYF. The CDR3 bases are TGTGCCAGCAGTTCTACCCGGGACTACTTCGAGCAGTACTTC.

Only a few counts were recorded for this clonotype. CDR3 amino acids: CASSQDGDYPYEQYF. In DNA, the CDR3 is TGCGCCAGCAGCCAAGACGGGGACTACCCCTACGAGCAGTACTTC. This chain joins TRBV4-3 and TRBJ2-7; TRBD2 agrees at 7 bases. Trimming cost V 0 bases and J 2 bases; bases outside gene matches: 4. Germline V gene data show CDR1 as LGHNA and CDR2 as YSLEER. This CDR3 is 15 amino acids long.

This clonotype was seen at least ten times. The V call is TRBV2, the J call TRBJ2-3, with no clear D. Germline CDR1 reads SNHLY; CDR2 reads FYNNEI. V was cut by 6 bases and J by 1 base, with 11 bases left in between. The CDR3 is made up of 14 amino acids. The CDR3 coding sequence is TGTGCCAGCAGGCCGGCTCTTGGCACAGATACGCAGTATTTT. Translation gives CASRPALGTDTQYF. Combining the CDR3 with reference TRBV2 and TRBJ2-3 gives the whole variable domain EPEVTQTPSHQVTQMGQEVILRCVPISNHLYFYWYRQILGQKVEFLVSFYNNEISEKSEIFDDQFSVERPDGSNFTLKIRSTKLEDSAMYFCASRPALGTDTQYFGPGTRLTVL.

This clonotype has ten or more counts. This sequence joins TRBV3-1 and TRBJ1-5; D is unresolved. With 0 bases removed from V and 2 bases from J, the gap between germline ends came to 5 bases. Germline-derived CDR1 and CDR2 are LGHDT and YNNKEL (reference sequence). The CDR3 is made up of 14 amino acids. CDR3 DNA: TGTGCCAGCAGCCAAGACAGACGCAATCAGCCCCAGCATTTT. It is translated as CASSQDRRNQPQHF.

This clonotype occurred a few times. The chain carries TRBV20-1 and TRBJ2-7, with D possibly TRBD2 on 5 matching bases. CDR1 and CDR2 from the germline V gene are DFQATT and SNEGSKA (reference sequence). With 6 bases removed from V and 7 bases from J, the gap between germline ends came to 13 bases. This CDR3 region has 11 residues. CDR3 in DNA: TGCAGTGCCCCGGACTTACGGGAGCAGTACTTC. Its protein product is CSAPDLREQYF.

This clonotype was seen a handful of times. The chain carries TRBV2 and TRBJ1-2, with D perhaps matching TRBD1 (5 bases). Trimming removed 8 bases from V and 5 bases from J, with 9 bases in between. Per the germline V gene, CDR1 is SNHLY and CDR2 is FYNNEI. The CDR3 has 11 residues. The CDR3 nucleotides are TGTGCCAGCTGGGGCCGATATGGCTACACCTTC. It encodes CASWGRYGYTF.

The chain combines TRBV7-3 with TRBJ2-5; D call uncertain. The CDR3 spans 13 residues. Between the trimmed V and J ends, which lost 4 bases and 5 bases, there was a span of 11 bases. Looked up from germline, CDR1 is SGHTA and CDR2 is FQGTGA. In DNA form, the CDR3 reads TGTGCCAGCAGCTCCGCAGTTGGGGAGACCCAGTACTTC. It specifies CASSSAVGETQYF.

This clonotype was detected many times. The chain recombines TRBV12-3 or TRBV12-4 with TRBJ2-3; possibly TRBD2 for D (5 bases). CDR3 size: 14 residues. Trimming took 6 bases from V and 2 from J, leaving 12 bases between them. The CDR3 protein is CASSHTRDTDTQYF. The CDR3 nucleotides are TGTGCCAGCAGCCACACTAGGGACACAGATACGCAGTATTTT.

In this sample, this clonotype turned up many times. This sequence joins TRBV20-1 and TRBJ2-5, with 9 bases fitting TRBD1. The CDR3 length is 15 residues. The germline V gene encodes CDR1 DFQATT and CDR2 SNEGSKA (reference sequence). The V and J ends lost 5 bases and 3 bases, in that order; junction bases with no gene match: 10. CDR3 DNA sequence: TGCAGTGCTTACCTGGGACAGGGCATCAAAGAGACCCAGTACTTC. Translating gives CSAYLGQGIKETQYF.

This clonotype was counted ten times or more. The rearrangement uses TRBV20-1 and TRBJ1-1, with TRBD1 matching 7 bases. V was pared by 0 bases and J by 4 bases, with 5 bases of the junction left unmatched. Per the germline V gene, CDR1 is DFQATT and CDR2 is SNEGSKA (reference sequence). The CDR3 consists of 14 residues. For the CDR3, the DNA is TGCAGTGCTAGAGAACCAGGGGGTTTCACTGAAGCTTTCTTT. Its protein product is CSAREPGGFTEAFF.

Many counts were recorded for this clonotype. This chain links TRBV12-3 or TRBV12-4 with TRBJ1-2, with D possibly being TRBD1 (5 bases). V was cut by 7 bases and J by 0 bases, with 12 bases left in between. The CDR3 length is 14 residues. CDR3 protein: CASIPGGANYGYTF. The CDR3 DNA sequence: TGTGCCAGCATCCCTGGGGGAGCTAACTATGGCTACACCTTC.

In DNA form, the CDR3 reads TGTGCCAGCAGCCCACAGAACGGGTGGGATGGCTACACCTTC. Residues: CASSPQNGWDGYTF. The gene calls are TRBV7-9 and TRBJ1-2; no reliable D call. The germline gives CDR1 SEHNR, CDR2 FQNEAQ (reference sequence). V was cut by 5 bases and J by 6 bases, with 16 bases left in between. The CDR3 length is 14 residues.

This clonotype was seen many times. This rearrangement joins TRBV28 to TRBJ1-2; 10 bases are shared with TRBD1. With 5 bases clipped from V and 7 bases from J, the junction kept 4 bases outside the gene matches. Germline V CDR1 and CDR2: MDHEN, SYDVKM. The CDR3 spans 13 residues. The DNA of the CDR3 is TGTGCCAGCAGTACCGGGACAGGGGCTGGCTACACCTTC. It specifies CASSTGTGAGYTF.

This clonotype showed up many times. The rearrangement joins TRBV28 to TRBJ2-5, with D tentatively TRBD1 or TRBD2 (6 bases each). The germline V gene encodes CDR1 MDHEN and CDR2 SYDVKM. The CDR3 consists of 15 residues. The V end was cut by 6 bases, the J end by 4 bases, with 18 bases between. The chain's CDR3 is CASSSRGGRVETQYF. Written as DNA, the CDR3 is TGTGCCAGCAGCTCTAGAGGGGGGAGAGTAGAGACCCAGTACTTC.

V and J are TRBV25-1 and TRBJ1-2, with 8 bases identical to TRBD1. CDR3 length equals 16 residues. Germline V gene data show CDR1 as MGHDK and CDR2 as SYGVNS. Unmatched junction bases numbered 15, after V lost 4 bases and J lost 8 bases. The CDR3 here is CASSGPARQGRWGYTF. The CDR3 nucleotides read TGTGCCAGCAGTGGCCCCGCCAGACAGGGGAGGTGGGGCTACACCTTC.

This CDR3 is CASSQELAGEALETQYF. CDR3 sequence (DNA): TGCGCCAGCAGCCAAGAACTAGCGGGAGAGGCGTTAGAGACCCAGTACTTC. The chain uses TRBV4-3 and TRBJ2-5, with 11 bases matching TRBD2. The CDR3 runs to 17 residues. V was pared by 0 bases and J by 4 bases, with 7 bases of the junction left unmatched. CDR1 is LGHNA and CDR2 is YSLEER in the germline V gene.

The gene calls are TRBV3-1 and TRBJ2-1, with D possibly TRBD1 on 6 matching bases. Germline V gene lookup returns CDR1 LGHDT and CDR2 YNNKEL (reference sequence). The V gene lost 6 bases and the J gene lost 4 bases, with 16 bases spanning the gap. This CDR3 comprises 15 residues. The CDR3 DNA follows: TGTGCCAGCAGTCTAACAGGGACCCTATACAATGAGCAGTTCTTC. This encodes CASSLTGTLYNEQFF.

This clonotype has just a few counts. The rearrangement uses TRBV20-1 and TRBJ2-7; 9 nucleotides match TRBD2. The CDR3 totals 12 residues. Germline lookup yields CDR1 DFQATT and CDR2 SNEGSKA (reference sequence). CDR3 amino acids: CSWTSVSYEQYF. The CDR3 coding sequence is TGCAGCTGGACTAGCGTCTCCTACGAGCAGTACTTC.

This clonotype turned up a few times. V is TRBV27 and J is TRBJ2-7; TRBD2 agrees at 9 bases. Germline-derived CDR1 and CDR2 are MNHEY and SMNVEV (reference sequence). The CDR3 totals 15 residues. V lost 3 bases to trimming and J lost 5 bases; unmatched junction nucleotides: 8. In DNA, the CDR3 is TGTGCCAGCAGTTTTCTAGGACTAGCGCGGGACGAGCAGTACTTC. Residues: CASSFLGLARDEQYF.

V usage is TRBV3-1 and J usage is TRBJ2-1; possibly TRBD2 for D (6 bases). Germline assignment: CDR1 LGHDT and CDR2 YNNKEL (reference sequence). This CDR3 has 13 amino acids. V was trimmed by 6 bases and J by 8 bases, leaving 14 bases between them. The DNA for the CDR3 is TGTGCCAGCAGACAAAGCGGGTTCGATGAGCAGTTCTTC. Residues: CASRQSGFDEQFF.

This clonotype was counted ten times or more. The genes are TRBV7-8 and TRBJ1-5, with D unresolved. Trimming shortened V by 0 bases and J by 4 bases, and 10 bases separated the two germline ends. CDR1 is SGHVS, CDR2 FQNEAQ, per germline. CDR3 size: 15 residues. CDR3 DNA sequence: TGTGCCAGCAGCTTAGCATGGCAGGAGAATCAGCCCCAGCATTTT. It encodes CASSLAWQENQPQHF.

This clonotype was seen a handful of times. The chain has TRBV20-1 and TRBJ1-5; D is ambiguous. V gave up 1 base and J gave up 5 bases, with 12 bases separating them. This CDR3 has 14 residues. Germline lookup yields CDR1 DFQATT and CDR2 SNEGSKA (reference sequence). The DNA for the CDR3 is TGCAGTGCTAGAGCCGGCCAACTCTATCAGCCCCAGCATTTT. Its translation: CSARAGQLYQPQHF.

This clonotype came up many times. This chain connects TRBV14 to TRBJ2-3, with D perhaps assigned TRBD1 or TRBD2 (5 bases each). The CDR3 consists of 15 residues. The V gene lost 1 base and the J gene lost 6 bases, with 14 bases spanning the gap. Germline V gives CDR1 SGHDN, CDR2 FVKESK. The CDR3 loop is CASSQVGPTLDTQYF. The DNA of the CDR3 is TGTGCCAGCAGCCAAGTGGGACCTACGTTGGATACGCAGTATTTT.